This is a list of T cell receptor beta chains from one sample in a study of cytomegalovirus exposure and HLA in healthy donors. Using immunoSEQ multiplex PCR, the repertoire was profiled, and TCRdb retains in-frame clones only, with some absent. Of about 190,000 clones in the sample, roughly 76% were seen once. Sequenced sample: PBMCs. The receptors stem from a man between 40 and 49 years old in good health and CMV-seropositive. Both conserved end residues are part of each CDR3. Fields, in order: V gene, J gene, CDR3 protein.

>TRBV27|TRBJ1-2
CASSPTGTGSGYTF
>TRBV29-1|TRBJ1-1
CSTRQGMNTEAFF
>TRBV9|TRBJ2-4
CASSQAGQGANIQYF
>TRBV19|TRBJ2-6
CASSPGVSGANVLTF
>TRBV6-1|TRBJ1-1
CASSEGLRVNTEAFF
>TRBV7-3|TRBJ2-2
CASSSYPNTGELFF
>TRBV27|.
CASSSGDEQYF
>TRBV5-6|TRBJ2-7
CASSLGTGVYEQYF
>TRBV19|TRBJ2-3
CASTQGGDWVTDTQYF
>TRBV7-2|TRBJ1-6
CASSLDLRGNSPLHF
>TRBV5-8|TRBJ1-5
CASSSPGTGAQPQHF
>TRBV11-3|TRBJ2-7
CASSLGHSWEQQYF
>TRBV7-7|TRBJ2-1
CASSGAGDEQFF
>TRBV7-9|TRBJ1-1
CASSPGQFKAFF
>TRBV15|TRBJ1-4
CATSRGGSSTNEKLFF
>TRBV7-3|TRBJ2-1
CASSLIGQGIHNEQFF
>TRBV7-3|TRBJ2-1
CASSLSPGQGPNNEQFF
>TRBV14|.
CASSQGLSYEQYF
>TRBV5-1|TRBJ2-2
CASSLLADTGELFF
>TRBV10-3|TRBJ1-4
CAIGPTNEKLFF
>TRBV30|TRBJ1-2
CARDRGRGYTF
>TRBV27|TRBJ1-2
CASTEGGKNYGYTF
>TRBV5-1|TRBJ2-5
CASSYVVTRVVETQYF
>TRBV19|TRBJ2-5
CASSEHQGQPQETQYF
>TRBV6-5|TRBJ2-7
CASTSSGGSYEQYF
>TRBV4-3|TRBJ2-3
CASSRRGVSDTQYF
>TRBV14|TRBJ1-2
CASSRGRDYGYTF
>TRBV19|TRBJ1-4
CASSARTGDTEKLFF
>TRBV6-5|TRBJ1-1
CASSYSIQSVPEAFF
>TRBV9|TRBJ2-3
CASSVWDGGASDTQYF
>TRBV4-3|TRBJ2-7
CASSQAGAGTLEQYF
>TRBV7-9|TRBJ1-4
CASSSGQHEKLFF
>TRBV10-3|TRBJ1-2
CAIQQGRYGYTF
>TRBV7-9|TRBJ2-3
CSSSPGTSGGGDTQYF
>TRBV30|TRBJ1-5
CAWSKKGQLSNQPQHF
>TRBV6-6|TRBJ1-5
CASSYSTGAGNQPQHF
>TRBV5-1|TRBJ1-5
CASSLEAGGLQPQHF
>TRBV27|TRBJ1-1
CASSLYEGQNTEAFF
>TRBV6-5|TRBJ1-2
CASQFRHAPNYGYTF
>TRBV6-5|TRBJ1-2
CASSPTGDYGYTF
>TRBV9|TRBJ1-5
CASSAGQGGNQPQHF